This entry concerns a single T cell receptor beta chain. What it recognizes is unknown. Assay: immunoSEQ multiplex PCR; the TCRdb copy retains only in-frame clones and omits some. The sample has over 50,000 clones; over 75% are singletons. These data are taken from a study of T cell responses to AZD1222 COVID-19 vaccine. Regarding the study as a whole: White British donors predominated, females outnumbered males, and clonal diversity was possibly underestimated. Vaccine-associated CD4 TCRs ranged over spike, dominating at 160-218 and 743-854. Among AZD1222 vaccinees, only six or seven were seropositive at baseline.

This CDR3 comprises 16 residues. This clonotype originated in an adult in good health. Here the sequenced sample was peripheral blood, taken on day 0 of AZD1222 vaccination. The genes are TRBV21-1 and TRBJ2-4; the D call TRBD2 from the table was never checked on the DNA. TRBV21-1 is noted as a pseudogene. CDR3 protein: CASSPLARLAKNIQYF. The CDR3 DNA is TGTGCCAGCAGCCCACTAGCTCGGTTAGCCAAAAACATTCAGTACTTC.